Listed below are T cell receptor beta chains from one sample, sequenced in a study of T cell responses to AZD1222 COVID-19 vaccine. This table comes from immunoSEQ multiplex PCR, and its TCRdb copy is limited to in-frame clones, with some not included. The table lists about 210,000 clones, about 95% of them singletons. Sequenced here: peripheral blood, sampled 28 days after the second dose of the MenACWY control vaccine. These receptors came from an adult who received the MenACWY meningococcal vaccine as a control. Each CDR3 is given with its conserved first and last residue. A D gene is named only where the DNA matches it firmly. The listing skips clone size in some rows; elsewhere it reads once, few, many or a size class.

v_call	j_call	clone_size	cdr3_length	d_call	cdr3_aa	cdr3_nt
TRBV4-1	TRBJ1-5	NA	16	TRBD1	CASSQVGTGLNQPQHF	TGCGCCAGCAGCCAAGTGGGGACAGGGTTAAATCAGCCCCAGCATTTT
TRBV18	TRBJ2-5	NA	19	TRBD2	CASSPLPSGGGPPQETQYF	TGTGCCAGCTCACCATTGCCTAGCGGGGGGGGACCCCCCCAAGAGACCCAGTACTTC
TRBV18	TRBJ1-4	NA	13	NA	CASSPLTREKLFF	TGTGCCAGCTCACCCCTTACCAGGGAAAAACTGTTTTTT
TRBV28	TRBJ1-1	NA	14	TRBD1	CASTQGGASTEAFF	TGTGCCAGCACCCAGGGGGGGGCGTCCACTGAAGCTTTCTTT
TRBV19	TRBJ1-1	NA	13	NA	CASSMWRNTEAFF	TGTGCCAGTAGTATGTGGAGGAACACTGAAGCTTTCTTT
TRBV6-4	TRBJ2-3	NA	17	TRBD2	CASSDQASGGDTDTQYF	TGTGCCAGCAGTGACCAGGCTAGCGGGGGGGATACAGATACGCAGTATTTT
TRBV7-6	TRBJ2-7	NA	15	TRBD1	CASSFDPGQVHEQYF	TGTGCCAGCAGCTTCGACCCCGGACAGGTCCACGAGCAGTACTTC
TRBV28	TRBJ1-4	NA	13	NA	CASTPAGYEKLFF	TGTGCCAGCACCCCGGCGGGTTATGAAAAACTGTTTTTT
TRBV6-5	TRBJ2-7	NA	15	NA	CASKGGTEVTYEQYF	TGTGCCAGCAAGGGAGGGACAGAGGTAACCTACGAGCAGTACTTC
TRBV6-1	TRBJ1-3	NA	18	TRBD1	CASSGSTSAGGSGNTIYF	TGTGCCAGCAGTGGGTCAACCTCAGCAGGGGGCTCTGGAAACACCATATATTTT
TRBV7-9	TRBJ2-7	NA	13	NA	CASNPALGNEQYF	TGTGCCAGCAACCCGGCCCTGGGTAACGAGCAGTACTTC
TRBV5-8	TRBJ2-7	NA	12	NA	CASSATAREQYF	TGTGCCAGCAGCGCGACAGCGCGGGAGCAGTACTTC
TRBV19	TRBJ2-3	NA	13	NA	CASSSGLRDTQYF	TGTGCCAGTAGTAGCGGCCTCAGGGATACGCAGTATTTT
TRBV4-3	TRBJ2-5	once	15	NA	CASSQDRAAQETQYF	TGCGCCAGCAGCCAAGATAGGGCGGCTCAAGAGACCCAGTACTTC
TRBV5-1	TRBJ1-1	NA	14	NA	CASSLTPSKAEAFF	TGCGCCAGCAGCTTAACCCCTAGTAAGGCTGAAGCTTTCTTT
TRBV6-5	TRBJ2-1	NA	14	TRBD2	CASNRGRVHNEQFF	TGTGCCAGCAATCGCGGGAGGGTCCACAATGAGCAGTTCTTC
TRBV5-5	TRBJ2-5	NA	16	TRBD2	CASSLAIAGAGETQYF	TGTGCCAGCAGCTTGGCAATAGCGGGAGCGGGGGAGACCCAGTACTTC